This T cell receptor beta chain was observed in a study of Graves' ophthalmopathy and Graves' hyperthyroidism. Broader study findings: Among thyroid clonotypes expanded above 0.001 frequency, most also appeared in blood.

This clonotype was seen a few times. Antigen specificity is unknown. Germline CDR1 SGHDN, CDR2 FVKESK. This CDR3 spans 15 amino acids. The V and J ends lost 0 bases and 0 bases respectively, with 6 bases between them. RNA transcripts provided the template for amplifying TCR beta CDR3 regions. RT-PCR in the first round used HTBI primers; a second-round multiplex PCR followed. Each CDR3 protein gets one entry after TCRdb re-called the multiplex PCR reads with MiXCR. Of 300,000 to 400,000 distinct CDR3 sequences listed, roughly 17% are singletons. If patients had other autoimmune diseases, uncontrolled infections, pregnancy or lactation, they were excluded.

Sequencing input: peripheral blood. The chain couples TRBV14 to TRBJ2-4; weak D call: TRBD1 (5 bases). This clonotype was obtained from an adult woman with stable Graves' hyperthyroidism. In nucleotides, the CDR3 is TGTGCCAGCAGCCAAGATCAGGGAGCCAAAAACATTCAGTACTTC. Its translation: CASSQDQGAKNIQYF.